This T cell receptor (beta chain) was obtained from a study of PD-L1 blockade in urothelial cancer. Study-wide background: The authors examined blood 3 weeks (second dose) and 6 weeks after treatment start. T cells were recovered from blood samples at a median of 141,255.

Germline CDR1 reads MDHEN; CDR2 reads SYDVKM. V was shortened by 10 bases and J by 2 bases, with 17 bases between the two germline ends. The CDR3 runs to 14 residues. Time point specified: pretreatment peripheral blood. Sequencing was performed with immunoSEQ multiplex PCR; in TCRdb, only in-frame clones are kept and a portion is missing. The sample records roughly 90,000 clones, around 90% being singletons. This receptor was identified in a woman of 80 years or more with urothelial cancer. The rearrangement links TRBV28 to TRBJ1-2; a weak D match, TRBD1 (6 bases). Sample: PBMCs, taken around atezolizumab (anti-PD-L1) treatment. CDR3 bases: TGTGCCACACGGTCCTACGGGACAAACTATGGCTACACCTTC. Its protein product is CATRSYGTNYGYTF.